The 18 T cell receptor beta chains given below trace back to one sample, sequenced in a study of cytomegalovirus exposure and HLA in healthy donors. This PCR relied on a set of 60 Vbeta primers and 13 Jbeta primers. The data were produced by immunoSEQ multiplex PCR, yet TCRdb's version contains in-frame clones alone and is incomplete. This table holds about 200,000 clones, 79% found once. The sample comprised PBMCs. Receptor source: a male donor in good health and CMV-seropositive.

CDR3 region: CAWTPSIGEEQYF. The CDR3 DNA reads as TGTGCCTGGACCCCCTCGATCGGGGAAGAGCAGTACTTC. The chain has TRBV30 and TRBJ2-5, with D perhaps matching TRBD2 (5 bases). This CDR3 comprises 13 residues. The germline V gene has CDR1 GTSNPN and CDR2 SVGIG (reference sequence). The V and J ends lost 4 bases and 11 bases respectively, with 20 bases between them. Complete variable domain (other parts from reference TRBV30 and TRBJ2-5): SQTIHQWPATLVQPVGSPLSLECTVEGTSNPNLYWYRQAAGRGLQLLFYSVGIGQISSEVPQNLSASRPQDRQFILSSKKLLLSDSGFYLCAWTPSIGEEQYFGPGTRLLVL.

In its sample, this clone was seen a few times. The chain links TRBV2 to TRBJ2-3, with a possible D match to TRBD2 (7 bases). This CDR3 is built from 15 residues. Between the trimmed V and J ends, which lost 1 base and 4 bases, there was a span of 12 bases. CDR1 and CDR2 from the germline V gene are SNHLY and FYNNEI. CDR3 coding DNA: TGTGCCAGCAGTGAAGAGGGGGGGCGGGCAGATACGCAGTATTTT. This encodes CASSEEGGRADTQYF.

The chain combines TRBV4-3 with TRBJ2-7, with TRBD2 identical over 8 bases. The germline gives CDR1 LGHNA, CDR2 YSLEER. The CDR3 spans 15 residues. The ends lost 0 bases at V and 7 bases at J; junction bases unmatched: 8. This CDR3 reads CASSQDHRGGAEQYF. For the CDR3, the DNA is TGCGCCAGCAGCCAAGACCACCGGGGGGGGGCTGAGCAGTACTTC.

This chain uses TRBV25-1 with TRBJ1-4, with a tentative D call TRBD1 (5 bases). The germline V and J ends were trimmed by 2 bases and 7 bases, with 20 bases remaining between them. CDR3 length equals 17 residues. Germline V gives CDR1 MGHDK, CDR2 SYGVNS. The DNA of the CDR3 is TGTGCCAGCAGTGAAGCCCATGCCGGGACTGTGATTGAAAAACTGTTTTTT. It codes for CASSEAHAGTVIEKLFF.

The chain is built from TRBV11-1 and TRBJ2-7; no definite D call. Trimming removed 3 bases from V and 7 bases from J, with 7 bases in between. The CDR3 loop spans 11 amino acids. From germline, CDR1 is SGHAT and CDR2 FQDESV (reference sequence). The CDR3 DNA reads as TGTGCCAGCAGCTTGGCGACTGAGCAGTACTTC. It codes for CASSLATEQYF.

The CDR3 coding sequence is TGTGCCAGTAGCGAAACAACCTCCAGGGTGGGCTATGGCTACACCTTC. Protein: CASSETTSRVGYGYTF. The gene calls are TRBV19 and TRBJ1-2, with TRBD1 as a possible D gene (5 bases). The CDR3 is made up of 16 amino acids. Trimming took off 6 bases at V and 4 bases at J, with 21 bases between the two ends. Germline assignment: CDR1 LNHDA and CDR2 SQIVND (reference sequence).

V usage is TRBV5-1 and J usage is TRBJ2-7, with 8 bases lining up with TRBD1. CDR1 is SGHRS and CDR2 is YFSETQ in the germline V gene. V lost 0 bases and J lost 4; bases outside the gene matches: 6. This CDR3 contains 15 residues. This CDR3 is CASSLGTGLGYEQYF. The CDR3 coding sequence is TGCGCCAGCAGCTTGGGGACAGGGTTAGGGTACGAGCAGTACTTC. The entire variable domain, with the rest obtained from reference TRBV5-1 and TRBJ2-7, is as follows: KAGVTQTPRYLIKTRGQQVTLSCSPISGHRSVSWYQQTPGQGLQFLFEYFSETQRNKGNFPGRFSGRQFSNSRSEMNVSTLELGDSALYLCASSLGTGLGYEQYFGPGTRLTVT.

The chain employs TRBV11-3 and TRBJ2-7; TRBD1 aligns across 7 bases. Germline V lookup: CDR1 SGHNT, CDR2 YENEEA. CDR3 length: 13 residues. J lost 4 bases, V lost 1 base, and 1 base had no gene match. CDR3 protein: CASSLATGYEQYF. The CDR3 coding sequence is TGTGCCAGCAGCTTAGCGACAGGGTACGAGCAGTACTTC.

The chain recombines TRBV7-3 with TRBJ2-5, with D perhaps matching TRBD2 (7 bases). There are 13 residues in the CDR3. Germline assignment: CDR1 SGHTA and CDR2 FQGTGA. Trimming took off 5 bases at V and 4 bases at J, with 11 bases between the two ends. This CDR3 reads CASSRGASETQYF. CDR3 coding DNA: TGTGCCAGCAGCCGGGGGGCATCAGAGACCCAGTACTTC.

The J gene is TRBJ1-2, the V gene TRBV27; possible D gene TRBD1, 6 bases. Germline V lookup: CDR1 MNHEY, CDR2 SMNVEV (reference sequence). CDR3 length: 18 residues. Trimming shortened V by 5 bases and J by 3 bases, and 25 bases separated the two germline ends. The DNA of the CDR3 is TGTGCCAGCAGTCCCCTCCGGGACACGCAAGACTGGGACTATGGCTACACCTTC. Its translation: CASSPLRDTQDWDYGYTF.

This clone appeared a single time. The chain carries TRBV29-1 and TRBJ1-2, with 8 bases aligning to TRBD1. CDR3 size: 14 residues. The germline CDR1 and CDR2 sequences are SQVTM and ANQGSEA. Trimming cost V 7 bases and J 4 bases; bases outside gene matches: 11. CDR3 in amino acids: CSAEGTGNFYGYTF. In DNA, the CDR3 is TGCAGCGCCGAAGGGACAGGAAACTTCTATGGCTACACCTTC.

The chain couples TRBV5-1 to TRBJ2-2; a possible D gene is TRBD2 (6 bases). The CDR3 is 16 amino acids. Germline CDR1 and CDR2: SGHRS and YFSETQ. V was pared by 0 bases and J by 7 bases, with 16 bases between. CDR3 residues: CASSLDSVDGGGELFF. The CDR3 coding sequence is TGCGCCAGCAGCTTGGACTCGGTGGACGGGGGCGGGGAGCTGTTTTTT. The full variable domain, with the rest looked up from reference TRBV5-1 and TRBJ2-2, is KAGVTQTPRYLIKTRGQQVTLSCSPISGHRSVSWYQQTPGQGLQFLFEYFSETQRNKGNFPGRFSGRQFSNSRSEMNVSTLELGDSALYLCASSLDSVDGGGELFFGEGSRLTVL.

CDR3 residues: CASLKDGGGANVLTF. The CDR3, as DNA: TGTGCCAGCCTAAAAGACGGGGGTGGGGCCAACGTCCTGACTTTC. The chain uses TRBV18 and TRBJ2-6; TRBD2 might be the D (6 bases). The V gene lost 8 bases and the J gene lost 3 bases, with 14 bases spanning the gap. This CDR3 has 15 amino acids. The V gene's germline CDR1 is KGHSH and CDR2 LQKENI.

V is TRBV7-2 and J is TRBJ2-3; 7 bases map to TRBD1. V dropped 4 bases and J dropped 3; count of bases not matched to a gene: 7. The CDR3 spans 15 residues. CDR1 and CDR2 (germline): SGHTA, FQGNSA. This CDR3 reads CASSSGQKETDTQYF. CDR3 in DNA: TGTGCCAGCAGCTCGGGACAGAAAGAGACAGATACGCAGTATTTT. Looking up the rest from reference TRBV7-2 and TRBJ2-3 gives the full variable domain: GAGVSQSPSNKVTEKGKDVELRCDPISGHTALYWYRQSLGQGLEFLIYFQGNSAPDKSGLPSDRFSAERTGGSVSTLTIQRTQQEDSAVYLCASSSGQKETDTQYFGPGTRLTVL.

This clone was detected once. CDR3 residues: CASGGGRGNEQFF. The CDR3 nucleotides read TGTGCCAGCGGCGGCGGCCGTGGCAATGAGCAGTTCTTC. This chain uses TRBV7-3 with TRBJ2-1; D is ambiguous. V was cut by 8 bases and J by 6 bases, with 14 bases left in between. CDR1 SGHTA and CDR2 FQGTGA come from the germline V gene. The CDR3 contains 13 residues.

The chain combines TRBV19 with TRBJ1-5, with a possible D match to TRBD1 (5 bases). Germline V gene lookup returns CDR1 LNHDA and CDR2 SQIVND (reference sequence). CDR3 length equals 19 residues. The V gene lost 3 bases and the J gene lost 0 bases, with 21 bases spanning the gap. The CDR3 reads CASSMGTIIGGYSNQPQHF. The CDR3 DNA reads TGTGCCAGTAGTATGGGCACCATCATCGGGGGATATAGCAATCAGCCCCAGCATTTT. Full variable domain (missing parts from reference TRBV19 and TRBJ1-5): DGGITQSPKYLFRKEGQNVTLSCEQNLNHDAMYWYRQDPGQGLRLIYYSQIVNDFQKGDIAEGYSVSREKKESFPLTVTSAQKNPTAFYLCASSMGTIIGGYSNQPQHFGDGTRLSIL.

J is TRBJ2-1 and V is TRBV7-3, with D uncertain. There are 19 residues in the CDR3. Trimming cost V 2 bases and J 2 bases, with 22 bases left between them. Germline-derived CDR1 and CDR2 are SGHTA and FQGTGA. This chain's CDR3 is CASSLWPPDGRSPYNEQFF. The CDR3 coding sequence is TGTGCCAGCAGCTTATGGCCCCCCGATGGCCGTTCTCCCTACAATGAGCAGTTCTTC. The full variable domain, completed using reference TRBV7-3 and TRBJ2-1, is GAGVSQTPSNKVTEKGKYVELRCDPISGHTALYWYRQSLGQGPEFLIYFQGTGAADDSGLPNDRFFAVRPEGSVSTLKIQRTERGDSAVYLCASSLWPPDGRSPYNEQFFGPGTRLTVL.

The chain joins TRBV7-2 to TRBJ2-4; D is perhaps TRBD1 (5 bases). Germline CDR1 SGHTA, CDR2 FQGNSA. V was clipped by 3 bases and J by 9 bases, with 15 bases between them. The CDR3 is 14 amino acids. CDR3 nucleotide sequence: TGTGCCAGCAGCTTGAACAGACCGCAGGGCATTCAGTACTTC. It codes for CASSLNRPQGIQYF.